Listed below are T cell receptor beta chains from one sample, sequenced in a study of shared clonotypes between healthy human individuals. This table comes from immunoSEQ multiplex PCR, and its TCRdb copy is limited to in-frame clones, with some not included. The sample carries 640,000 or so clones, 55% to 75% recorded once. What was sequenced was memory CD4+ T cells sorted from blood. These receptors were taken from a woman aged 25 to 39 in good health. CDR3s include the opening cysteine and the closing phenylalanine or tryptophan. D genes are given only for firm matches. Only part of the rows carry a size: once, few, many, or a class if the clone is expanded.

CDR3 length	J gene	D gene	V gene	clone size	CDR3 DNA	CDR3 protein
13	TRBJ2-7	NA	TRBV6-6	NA	TGTGCCAGCAGCGCTCCGGACACGAGGGAGCAGTACTTC	CASSAPDTREQYF
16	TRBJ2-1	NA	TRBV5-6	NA	TGTGCCAGCAGCAAAACCCAGGGAGGATCCTACAATGAGCAGTTCTTC	CASSKTQGGSYNEQFF
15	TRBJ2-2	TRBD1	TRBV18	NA	TGTGCCAGCTCACGAGGACAGGGGACCACCGGGGAGCTGTTTTTT	CASSRGQGTTGELFF
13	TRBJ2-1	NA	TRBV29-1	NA	TGCAGCGTTTCAGGACCACTAGACAATGAGCAGTTCTTC	CSVSGPLDNEQFF
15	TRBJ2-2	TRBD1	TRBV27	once	TGTGCCACCAAATCGGGACAGGGGTTCTCCGGGGAGCTGTTTTTT	CATKSGQGFSGELFF
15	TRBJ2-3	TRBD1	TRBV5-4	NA	TGTGCCAGCAGCTTGGGGGGACAGTCCACAGATACGCAGTATTTT	CASSLGGQSTDTQYF
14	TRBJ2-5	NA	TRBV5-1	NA	TGCGCCAGCAGCTTGGAGGCCGGCCAGGAGACCCAGTACTTC	CASSLEAGQETQYF
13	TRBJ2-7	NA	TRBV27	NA	TGTGCCAGCAGTTTATCGGGTTCCTACGAGCAGTACTTC	CASSLSGSYEQYF
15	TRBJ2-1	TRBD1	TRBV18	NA	TGTGCCAGCTCACCGGGACAGGGAACGAACAATGAGCAGTTCTTC	CASSPGQGTNNEQFF
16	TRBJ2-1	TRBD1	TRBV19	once	TGTGCCAGTAATCATGGTCCTGGACAGGGGGGGGACGAGCAGTTCTTC	CASNHGPGQGGDEQFF
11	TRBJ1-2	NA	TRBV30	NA	TGTGCCTGCAATCTTAACTATGGCTACACCTTC	CACNLNYGYTF
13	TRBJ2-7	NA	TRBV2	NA	TGTGCCAGCGTGTCGGGGAGCGGGTACGAGCAGTACTTC	CASVSGSGYEQYF
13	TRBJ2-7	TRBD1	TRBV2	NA	TGTGCCAGCTCAACGGACAGGGGTCCCGAGCAGTACTTC	CASSTDRGPEQYF
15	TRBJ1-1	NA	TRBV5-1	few	TGCGCCAGCAGCCACGGGCCCCCTTTTGGGACTGAAGCTTTCTTT	CASSHGPPFGTEAFF
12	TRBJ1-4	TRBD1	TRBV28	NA	TGTGCCAGCAGTGGGGACAGGGCAAAACTGTTTTTT	CASSGDRAKLFF
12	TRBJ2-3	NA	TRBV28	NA	TGTGCCAGCAGTTTTGTTTCAGATACGCAGTATTTT	CASSFVSDTQYF
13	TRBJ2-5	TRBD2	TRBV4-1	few	TGCGCCAGAGAAGGGAGGGGCCTGGAGACCCAGTACTTC	CAREGRGLETQYF
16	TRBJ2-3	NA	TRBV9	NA	TGTGCCAGCAGCGTAGCTGACGGGAGTATTGCAGATACGCAGTATTTT	CASSVADGSIADTQYF
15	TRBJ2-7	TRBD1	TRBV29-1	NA	TGCAGCGTAAGGGGGTGGACAGGGGAATTCTCCGAGCAGTACTTC	CSVRGWTGEFSEQYF
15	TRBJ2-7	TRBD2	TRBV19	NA	TGTGCCAGTAGTGGACTAGCGGGAGGGCACCGGGAGCAGTACTTC	CASSGLAGGHREQYF
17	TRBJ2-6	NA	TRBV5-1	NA	TGCGCCAGCAGCTTGGCCAGCATAAGTTCCGGGGCCAACGTCCTGACTTTC	CASSLASISSGANVLTF
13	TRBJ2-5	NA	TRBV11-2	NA	TGTGCCAGCAGCCCACGGGGCCTCGGTACCCAGTACTTC	CASSPRGLGTQYF